These 32 T cell receptor beta chains were sequenced from one sample in a study of response to subunit inactivated influenza vaccine. Using its own MiXCR run on the RT-PCR reads, TCRdb lists one record per CDR3 protein. The profile shows some 300,000 distinct CDR3 sequences, around 22% of them singletons. The starting material was PBMCs from blood, obtained 21 months after vaccination. These receptors all come from a man aged 45 to 70 who received an inactivated influenza vaccine.

This sequence joins TRBV12-3 or TRBV12-4 and TRBJ2-7; TRBD1 matches at 11 bases. V lost 3 bases and J lost 3; bases outside the gene matches: 4. This CDR3 region has 15 residues. The CDR3 coding sequence is TGTGCCAGCAGTTTTTCAGGGACAGGGGGCTACGAGCAGTACTTC. This encodes CASSFSGTGGYEQYF.

This clonotype was recorded a few times. The genes are TRBV6-2 or TRBV6-3 and TRBJ1-2; possibly TRBD1 for D (5 bases). V was shortened by 2 bases and J by 6 bases, with 10 bases between the two germline ends. Germline CDR1 reads MNHEY; CDR2 reads SVGEGT. This CDR3 spans 13 amino acids. The CDR3 DNA reads TGTGCCAGCAGTTACAACAGGTTCGATGGCTACACCTTC. Its translation: CASSYNRFDGYTF.

This clonotype has only one observation. This rearrangement joins TRBV28 to TRBJ2-5; D remains ambiguous. Trimming pared 3 bases from V and 5 bases from J, leaving 10 bases between. Germline V gives CDR1 MDHEN, CDR2 SYDVKM. The CDR3 runs 13 residues. Here the CDR3 DNA reads TGTGCCAGCAGTTTTTTGCGTCGGGAGACCCAGTACTTC. Translating gives CASSFLRRETQYF.

J is TRBJ1-1 and V is TRBV15; no reliable D call. V was cut by 0 bases and J by 1 base, with 9 bases left in between. Per the germline V gene, CDR1 is LNHNV and CDR2 is YYDKDF (reference sequence). This CDR3 has 15 amino acids. The CDR3 bases are TGTGCCACCAGCAGAGATCGAGGAGGGAACACTGAAGCTTTCTTT. Its translation: CATSRDRGGNTEAFF.

This clonotype has at least ten counts. This chain links TRBV5-5 with TRBJ1-5, with D possibly being TRBD1 (6 bases). V gave up 1 base and J gave up 6 bases, with 11 bases separating them. Germline loops: CDR1 SGHKS, CDR2 YYEKEE (reference sequence). This CDR3 is built from 14 residues. CDR3 loop: CASSLITGSQPQHF. The CDR3 DNA is TGTGCCAGCAGCTTGATCACAGGGAGTCAGCCCCAGCATTTT.

The chain carries TRBV25-1 and TRBJ2-7, with D hard to call. CDR1 is MGHDK, CDR2 SYGVNS, per germline. The V gene lost 2 bases and the J gene lost 3 bases, with 5 bases spanning the gap. This CDR3 region has 12 residues. CDR3 sequence (DNA): TGTGCCAGCAGTGAAATTGGCTACGAGCAGTACTTC. This codes for CASSEIGYEQYF.

The genes are TRBV12-3 or TRBV12-4 and TRBJ1-4; no definite D call. Trimming pared 1 base from V and 3 bases from J, leaving 6 bases between. CDR3 length: 14 amino acids. The CDR3 DNA reads TGTGCCAGCAGTTTAGACGGGCCTAATGAAAAACTGTTTTTT. Amino acids: CASSLDGPNEKLFF.

This clonotype was seen more than once but under ten times. The V and J genes are TRBV7-8 and TRBJ1-5; D possibly corresponds to TRBD1 (5 bases). The CDR3 sequence is 14 residues long. Trimming removed 5 bases at V and 3 bases at J, with 11 bases between. Germline lookup yields CDR1 SGHVS and CDR2 FQNEAQ. CDR3 amino acids: CASSEGRNNQPQHF. The CDR3 DNA is TGTGCCAGCAGCGAGGGGCGGAACAATCAGCCCCAGCATTTT.

This clonotype was seen more than once but under ten times. The V call is TRBV6-1, the J call TRBJ1-3; TRBD1 matches at 7 bases. Germline lookup yields CDR1 MNHNS and CDR2 SASEGT. V lost 5 bases and J lost 2; bases outside the gene matches: 6. The length of the CDR3 is 15 residues. CDR3 loop: CASSPPGQTGNTIYF. Here the CDR3 DNA reads TGTGCCAGCAGTCCCCCGGGACAGACTGGAAACACCATATATTTT.

V gene TRBV4-1 combines with J gene TRBJ1-2; D is unclear. This CDR3 comprises 15 residues. Trimming took 1 base from V and 5 from J, leaving 14 bases between them. From germline, CDR1 is MGHRA and CDR2 YSYEKL. CDR3: CASSQATADRYGYTF. DNA for the CDR3: TGCGCCAGCAGCCAAGCCACGGCGGACCGTTATGGCTACACCTTC.

The chain carries TRBV20-1 and TRBJ1-4; 8 bases map to TRBD1. Looked up from germline, CDR1 is DFQATT and CDR2 is SNEGSKA (reference sequence). This CDR3 comprises 13 residues. Trimming at V came to 8 bases and at J to 7 bases, leaving 9 bases not matched to a gene. CDR3 DNA: TGCAGTTCAAGGGAACAGGGGGTTGAAAAACTGTTTTTT. It yields the protein CSSREQGVEKLFF.

This clonotype was observed a few times. V usage is TRBV4-2 and J usage is TRBJ2-3; D remains ambiguous. The CDR3 has 16 amino acids. Trimming stripped 0 bases from V and 3 bases from J, with 13 bases between. Germline V lookup: CDR1 LGHNA, CDR2 YNFKEQ. In DNA, the CDR3 is TGTGCCAGCAGCCAAGAGGTCAGTATTAGGACAGATACGCAGTATTTT. It is translated as CASSQEVSIRTDTQYF.

V and J are TRBV29-1 and TRBJ1-1; D is uncertain. The V gene lost 0 bases and the J gene lost 0 bases, with 8 bases spanning the gap. The CDR3 contains 14 residues. CDR1 and CDR2 from the germline V gene are SQVTM and ANQGSEA. DNA for the CDR3: TGCAGCGTTGAAGATCCCCGCATGAACACTGAAGCTTTCTTT. Its protein is CSVEDPRMNTEAFF.

This clonotype has at least ten counts. The chain has TRBV4-1 and TRBJ1-1, with D perhaps TRBD1 (6 bases). CDR3 size: 13 residues. Germline V gene lookup returns CDR1 MGHRA and CDR2 YSYEKL. V lost 2 bases and J lost 5, with 9 bases in between. CDR3 in amino acids: CASSQNRVTEAFF. For the CDR3, the DNA is TGCGCCAGCAGCCAAAACAGGGTTACTGAAGCTTTCTTT.

Ten or more counts support this clonotype. The chain has TRBV5-1 and TRBJ1-1; a weak D match, TRBD1 (6 bases). This CDR3 has 14 residues. Germline lookup yields CDR1 SGHRS and CDR2 YFSETQ. V shed 2 bases and J shed 0 bases, with 8 bases lying between them. The CDR3 here is CASSFGQLNTEAFF. CDR3 nucleotide sequence: TGCGCCAGCAGCTTCGGACAGCTGAACACTGAAGCTTTCTTT.

The chain combines TRBV7-2 with TRBJ2-2, with 9 bases aligning to TRBD2. CDR1 is SGHTA, CDR2 FQGNSA, per germline. The V gene end was trimmed by 0 bases and the J gene end by 5 bases; junction bases not matched to a gene: 10. This CDR3 contains 18 residues. Here the CDR3 DNA reads TGTGCCAGCAGCTTAGCGAGGAGGCGGGGGGGCTCTACCGGGGAGCTGTTTTTT. Encoded protein: CASSLARRRGGSTGELFF. Looking up the rest from reference TRBV7-2 and TRBJ2-2 gives the full variable domain: GAGVSQSPSNKVTEKGKDVELRCDPISGHTALYWYRQSLGQGLEFLIYFQGNSAPDKSGLPSDRFSAERTGGSVSTLTIQRTQQEDSAVYLCASSLARRRGGSTGELFFGEGSRLTVL.

This clonotype was seen more than once but under ten times. The V call is TRBV7-9, the J call TRBJ2-4; D not certain. Germline loops: CDR1 SEHNR, CDR2 FQNEAQ (reference sequence). This CDR3 contains 15 residues. Trimming left V 5 bases short and J 8 bases short, with 19 bases between. The CDR3 DNA is TGTGCCAGCAGCGCCCGGACGAGGAGAGATTACATTCAGTACTTC. Its protein product is CASSARTRRDYIQYF.

CDR3 sequence reads: CSAPPAGEGEKLFF. CDR3 nucleotides: TGCAGTGCTCCCCCGGCGGGAGAGGGTGAAAAACTGTTTTTT. This chain connects TRBV20-1 to TRBJ1-4, with no clear D. Germline V gene lookup returns CDR1 DFQATT and CDR2 SNEGSKA (reference sequence). The CDR3 spans 14 residues. Trimming cost V 5 bases and J 7 bases, with 17 bases left between them.

The chain has TRBV3-1 and TRBJ2-7, with D maybe TRBD2 (6 bases). CDR3 length equals 14 residues. V shed 7 bases and J shed 2 bases, with 15 bases lying between them. Germline CDR1 reads LGHDT; CDR2 reads YNNKEL (reference sequence). The CDR3, as DNA: TGTGCCAGCAATAAGGCGGGGCGAGCCTACGAGCAGTACTTC. Its translation: CASNKAGRAYEQYF.

This clonotype was detected only once. The conserved phenylalanine or tryptophan is not found at the CDR3 terminus, so this likely reflects a read error. V gene TRBV6-2 or TRBV6-3 combines with J gene TRBJ1-1; 7 bases line up with TRBD1. Losses at the gene ends were 6 bases for V and 10 bases for J; bases not matched to a gene: 5. The CDR3 extends over 11 amino acids. Germline V gene data show CDR1 as MNHEY and CDR2 as SVGEGT. Here the CDR3 reads CASRRQGRAFL. As DNA, the CDR3 is TGTGCCAGCAGAAGACAGGGCCGAGCTTTCCTT.

The CDR3 here is CSVTASSYNEQFF. The CDR3, as DNA: TGCAGTGTTACAGCCAGCTCCTACAATGAGCAGTTCTTC. The chain uses TRBV20-1 and TRBJ2-1; D is undetermined. The germline V gene has CDR1 DFQATT and CDR2 SNEGSKA (reference sequence). This CDR3 has 13 residues. V lost 7 bases to trimming and J lost 0 bases, with 10 bases between them.

This clonotype has at least ten counts. V is TRBV6-5 and J is TRBJ1-1; no clear D. V dropped 4 bases and J dropped 6 bases, with 12 bases sitting between them. The CDR3 is 13 residues long. Germline-derived CDR1 and CDR2 are MNHEY and SVGAGI. The CDR3 protein is CASSSSLSPEAFF. The CDR3 nucleotides are TGTGCCAGCAGTTCTAGCCTTTCCCCTGAAGCTTTCTTT.

J is TRBJ2-5 and V is TRBV7-2; TRBD1 is a possible D gene (5 bases). The CDR3 is 15 residues long. Germline-derived CDR1 and CDR2 are SGHTA and FQGNSA. Trimming removed 1 base at V and 5 bases at J, with 14 bases between. DNA for the CDR3: TGTGCCAGCAGCTTAGAGTCAGGGTATTGGGAGACCCAGTACTTC. It is translated as CASSLESGYWETQYF.

The chain has TRBV19 and TRBJ2-1; TRBD2 aligns across 14 bases. The CDR3 has 17 amino acids. Germline lookup yields CDR1 LNHDA and CDR2 SQIVND (reference sequence). V gave up 5 bases and J gave up 7 bases; unmatched junction bases: 10. The CDR3 sequence is CASSVRLAGGLGNEQFF. The CDR3 DNA follows: TGTGCCAGTAGTGTCAGACTAGCGGGAGGGCTAGGGAATGAGCAGTTCTTC.

The genes are TRBV12-3 or TRBV12-4 and TRBJ2-3, with D possibly matching TRBD2 (6 bases). The CDR3 loop spans 12 amino acids. V lost 7 bases and J lost 8, with 13 bases in between. CDR3 coding DNA: TGTGCCAGCACCCCGGGGGATGGTACGCAGTATTTT. Translated: CASTPGDGTQYF.

The chain combines TRBV21-1 with TRBJ1-1. TRBV21-1 is deemed a pseudogene. The CDR3 consists of 15 residues. The CDR3 reads CASSSSGSMNTEAFF. The CDR3 nucleotides read TGTGCCAGCAGCTCCAGCGGGAGCATGAACACTGAAGCTTTCTTT.

This clonotype showed up many times. The chain combines TRBV11-2 with TRBJ2-1; 9 nucleotides align to TRBD2. CDR1 is SGHAT, CDR2 FQNNGV, per germline. The CDR3 runs 14 residues. V lost 5 bases to trimming and J lost 5 bases; unmatched junction nucleotides: 4. Here the CDR3 DNA reads TGTGCCAGCAGCCTGGGACTAGCCAACAATGAGCAGTTCTTC. As protein: CASSLGLANNEQFF.

Ten or more counts support this clonotype. V is TRBV28 and J is TRBJ1-2, with D tentatively TRBD1 (5 bases). Germline CDR1 is MDHEN and CDR2 is SYDVKM. This CDR3 is built from 13 residues. V lost 4 bases to trimming and J lost 4 bases, with 10 bases between them. DNA for the CDR3: TGTGCCAGCAGTTCGACAGTCGCCTATGGCTACACCTTC. Amino acids: CASSSTVAYGYTF.

Turning to this clonotype: This sequence may be a read error, since a much larger clone differs from it by one base. This chain uses TRBV12-3 or TRBV12-4 with TRBJ1-2; D is ambiguous. This CDR3 has 13 amino acids. The DNA of the CDR3 is TGTGCCAGCAGGCCCGCAGGTTACTATAGCTACACCTTC. Amino acids: CASRPAGYYSYTF.

The chain joins TRBV6-1 to TRBJ1-1, with D unclear. The CDR3 is 14 residues long. Per germline, CDR1 MNHNS and CDR2 SASEGT. V was pared by 5 bases and J by 2 bases, with 12 bases between. DNA for the CDR3: TGTGCCAGCAGTCCCCGGCCCTACAACACTGAAGCTTTCTTT. It specifies CASSPRPYNTEAFF.

The sample holds many counts of this clonotype. This rearrangement joins TRBV28 to TRBJ2-2; 11 positions agree with TRBD2. V dropped 7 bases and J dropped 3; count of bases not matched to a gene: 4. The germline CDR1 and CDR2 sequences are MDHEN and SYDVKM. The CDR3 is 15 amino acids. For the CDR3, the DNA is TGTGCCAGCAACCTACTAGCGGGAGACACCGGGGAGCTGTTTTTT. Its translation is CASNLLAGDTGELFF.

The rearrangement uses TRBV7-9 and TRBJ2-5, with TRBD2 matching over 11 bases. CDR1 and CDR2 (germline): SEHNR, FQNEAQ (reference sequence). The trim removed 2 bases at V and 5 bases at J, leaving 16 bases unmatched. The CDR3 consists of 19 residues. The CDR3 here is CASSLYGTSGVWDTETQYF. DNA of the CDR3: TGTGCCAGCAGCTTATACGGGACTAGCGGAGTCTGGGATACTGAGACCCAGTACTTC.